The present TCR beta chain was sequenced within a study of blood T cell repertoires in COVID-19. Sequenced by immunoSEQ multiplex PCR; TCRdb stores in-frame clones only, minus some. The sample has roughly 58,000 clones; about three quarters are singletons. Trimming stripped 8 bases from V and 0 bases from J, with 7 bases between. Germline-derived CDR1 and CDR2 are LNHDA and SQIVND (reference sequence). This CDR3 has 13 amino acids. Sequenced: peripheral blood. The gene calls are TRBV19 and TRBJ2-2; D is unresolved. The TCR was taken from a man aged 45 to 65 with active or convalescent COVID-19. CDR3 loop: CASQTSNTGELFF. The CDR3 DNA is TGTGCCAGTCAGACATCGAACACCGGGGAGCTGTTTTTT.